The clone carrying this TCR beta chain occurred a few times. The antigen remains unidentified. Deletions cut 1 base from V and 3 bases from J, with 7 bases between. The CDR3 covers 13 residues. Looked up from germline, CDR1 is MGHRA and CDR2 is YSYEKL. These data are taken from a study of identical twins. With template switching, a universal primer site was added, and the cDNA carried unique molecular identifiers. One entry per CDR3 protein, called by TCRdb with MiXCR from the 5' RACE reads. The sample records 690,000 or so distinct CDR3 sequences, roughly 6.2% being singletons. Study outcomes and limitations: Out-of-frame alpha sequences common to twins exhibited a surplus of low generation probability.

Sequencing was carried out using naive T cells sorted from blood. V and J are TRBV4-1 and TRBJ2-7; no firm D call. The clonotype comes from a man aged 18 to 30 in good health. DNA for the CDR3: TGCGCCAGCAGCCAAGGGGTAGACTACGAGCAGTACTTC. This codes for CASSQGVDYEQYF.